This TCR beta chain stems from a study of blood T cell repertoires in COVID-19. The overall study: Nucleic acid was either cDNA or gDNA, and it came from T cells, B-cell-depleted T cells, or PBMCs.

Trimming removed 4 bases from V and 0 bases from J, with 11 bases in between. Germline CDR1 reads SGHRS; CDR2 reads YFSETQ. The CDR3 has 14 amino acids. Assay: immunoSEQ multiplex PCR; the TCRdb copy retains only in-frame clones and omits some. The profile shows roughly 49,000 clones, approximately 87% of them singletons. The receptor was isolated from a human donor in a cohort sampled during active COVID-19. This chain uses TRBV5-1 with TRBJ2-7, with D tentatively TRBD2 (5 bases). Material: peripheral blood. The DNA of the CDR3 is TGCGCCAGCAGCGGGAGTGAGAGCTCCTACGAGCAGTACTTC. Translated: CASSGSESSYEQYF.